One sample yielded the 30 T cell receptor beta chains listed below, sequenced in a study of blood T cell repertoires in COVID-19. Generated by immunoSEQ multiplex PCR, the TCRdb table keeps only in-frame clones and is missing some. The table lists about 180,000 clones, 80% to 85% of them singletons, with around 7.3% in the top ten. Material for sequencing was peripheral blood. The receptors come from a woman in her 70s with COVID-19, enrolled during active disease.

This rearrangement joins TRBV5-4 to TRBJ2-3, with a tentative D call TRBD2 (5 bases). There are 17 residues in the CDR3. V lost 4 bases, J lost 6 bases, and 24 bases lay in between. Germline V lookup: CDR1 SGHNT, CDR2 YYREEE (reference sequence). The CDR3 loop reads CASSQSVFSARRDTQYF. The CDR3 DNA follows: TGTGCCAGCAGCCAATCCGTCTTTAGCGCCCGCAGGGATACGCAGTATTTT. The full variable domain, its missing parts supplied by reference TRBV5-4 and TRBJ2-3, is ETGVTQSPTHLIKTRGQQVTLRCSSQSGHNTVSWYQQALGQGPQFIFQYYREEENGRGNFPPRFSGLQFPNYSSELNVNALELDDSALYLCASSQSVFSARRDTQYFGPGTRLTVL.

CDR3: CASSALLRPGERNEAFF. The DNA of the CDR3 is TGTGCCAGCAGTGCCTTGTTGAGACCAGGGGAGCGAAATGAAGCTTTCTTT. J is TRBJ1-1 and V is TRBV6-1, with D perhaps matching TRBD1 (6 bases). V lost 4 bases and J 7 bases, leaving 25 bases between the germline ends. Germline V gives CDR1 MNHNS, CDR2 SASEGT. The CDR3 has 17 residues.

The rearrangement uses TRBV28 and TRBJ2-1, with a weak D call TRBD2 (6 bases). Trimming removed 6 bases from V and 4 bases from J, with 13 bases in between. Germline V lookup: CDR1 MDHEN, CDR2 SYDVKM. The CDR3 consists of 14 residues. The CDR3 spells CASRTREIYNEQFF. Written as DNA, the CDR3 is TGTGCCAGCAGGACTAGGGAGATTTACAATGAGCAGTTCTTC.

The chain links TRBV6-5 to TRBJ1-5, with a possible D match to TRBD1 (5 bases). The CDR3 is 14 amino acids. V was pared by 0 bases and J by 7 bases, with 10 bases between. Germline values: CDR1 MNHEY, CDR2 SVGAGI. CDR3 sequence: CASSYSFRGQPQHF. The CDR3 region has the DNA TGTGCCAGCAGTTACTCGTTCCGGGGGCAGCCCCAGCATTTT.

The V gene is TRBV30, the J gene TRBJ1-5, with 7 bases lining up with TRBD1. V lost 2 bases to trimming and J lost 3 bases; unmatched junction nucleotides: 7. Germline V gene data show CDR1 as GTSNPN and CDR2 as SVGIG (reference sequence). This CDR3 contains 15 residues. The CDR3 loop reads CAWSQGQLINQPQHF. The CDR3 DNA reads TGTGCCTGGAGTCAGGGACAGCTTATCAATCAGCCCCAGCATTTT.

Here the CDR3 DNA reads TGTGCCAGCAGTTTTCTCCGGAGCTCCTACGAGCAGTACTTC. Protein: CASSFLRSSYEQYF. This sequence joins TRBV6-7 and TRBJ2-7, with D unresolved. TRBV6-7 counts as an open reading frame of uncertain function. There are 14 residues in the CDR3. Deletions cut 4 bases from V and 0 bases from J, with 10 bases between.

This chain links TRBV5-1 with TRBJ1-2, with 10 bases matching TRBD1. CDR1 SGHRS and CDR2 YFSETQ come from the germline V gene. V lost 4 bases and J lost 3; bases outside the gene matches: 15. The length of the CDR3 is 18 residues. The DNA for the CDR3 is TGCGCCAGCAGCCCGATGGGGGGACAGGGGAGACTAGACTATGGCTACACCTTC. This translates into CASSPMGGQGRLDYGYTF. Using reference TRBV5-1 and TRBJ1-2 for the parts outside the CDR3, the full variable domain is KAGVTQTPRYLIKTRGQQVTLSCSPISGHRSVSWYQQTPGQGLQFLFEYFSETQRNKGNFPGRFSGRQFSNSRSEMNVSTLELGDSALYLCASSPMGGQGRLDYGYTFGSGTRLTVV.

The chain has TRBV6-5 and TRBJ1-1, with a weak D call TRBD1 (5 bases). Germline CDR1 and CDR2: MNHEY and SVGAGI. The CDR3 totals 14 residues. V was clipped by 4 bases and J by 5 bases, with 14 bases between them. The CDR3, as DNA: TGTGCCAGCAGTTCCCAGGGAAGGGGAACTGAAGCTTTCTTT. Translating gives CASSSQGRGTEAFF.

In DNA form, the CDR3 reads TGCGCCAGCAGTGAGTTTGCGGGAGGGCCTAAGTCCTACAATGAGCAGTTCTTC. Protein product: CASSEFAGGPKSYNEQFF. V and J are TRBV10-1 and TRBJ2-1, with 9 bases that match TRBD2. Germline trimming cut 1 base from V and 1 base from J; bases unmatched to any gene: 8. The CDR3 loop spans 18 amino acids. From germline, CDR1 is WNHNN and CDR2 SYGVQD (reference sequence).

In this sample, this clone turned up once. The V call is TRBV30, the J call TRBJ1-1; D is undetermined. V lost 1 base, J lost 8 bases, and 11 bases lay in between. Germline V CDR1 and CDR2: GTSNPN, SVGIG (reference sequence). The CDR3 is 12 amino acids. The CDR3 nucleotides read TGTGCCTGGAGTGGATGGGCAGCCGAAGCTTTCTTT. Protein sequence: CAWSGWAAEAFF.

The CDR3 loop reads CASSPSRTGPYTQYF. In DNA form, the CDR3 reads TGTGCCAGCAGCCCCTCCAGGACAGGGCCGTATACGCAGTATTTT. The rearrangement joins TRBV5-4 to TRBJ2-3; 8 nucleotides match TRBD1. The V gene end was trimmed by 4 bases and the J gene end by 7 bases; junction bases not matched to a gene: 11. The germline gives CDR1 SGHNT, CDR2 YYREEE (reference sequence). The CDR3 has 15 amino acids.

CDR3 protein: CASSYGTVRETQYF. For the CDR3, the DNA is TGTGCCAGCAGCTACGGGACAGTACGTGAGACCCAGTACTTC. The V and J genes are TRBV7-2 and TRBJ2-5; 7 bases align to TRBD1. The CDR3 extends over 14 amino acids. J was trimmed by 5 bases and V by 4 bases; bases with no gene match: 7. The germline V gene encodes CDR1 SGHTA and CDR2 FQGNSA.

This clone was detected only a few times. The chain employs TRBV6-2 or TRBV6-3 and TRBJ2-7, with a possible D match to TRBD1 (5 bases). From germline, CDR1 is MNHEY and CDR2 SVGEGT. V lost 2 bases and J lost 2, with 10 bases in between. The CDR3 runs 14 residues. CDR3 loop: CASSYGQGTYEQYF. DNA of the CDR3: TGTGCCAGCAGTTACGGGCAGGGTACCTACGAGCAGTACTTC.

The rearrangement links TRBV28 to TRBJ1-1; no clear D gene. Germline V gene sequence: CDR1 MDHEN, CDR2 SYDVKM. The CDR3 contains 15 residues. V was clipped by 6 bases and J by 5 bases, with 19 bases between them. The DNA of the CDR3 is TGTGCCAGCAGACCCCCAAGCGGACTTAGGACTGAAGCTTTCTTT. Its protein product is CASRPPSGLRTEAFF.

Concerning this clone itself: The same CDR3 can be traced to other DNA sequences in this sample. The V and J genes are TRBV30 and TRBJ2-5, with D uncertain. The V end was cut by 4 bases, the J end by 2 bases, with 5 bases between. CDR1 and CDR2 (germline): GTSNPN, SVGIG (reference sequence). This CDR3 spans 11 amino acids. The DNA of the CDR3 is TGTGCCTGGACAGGTCAAGAGACCCAGTACTTC. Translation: CAWTGQETQYF.

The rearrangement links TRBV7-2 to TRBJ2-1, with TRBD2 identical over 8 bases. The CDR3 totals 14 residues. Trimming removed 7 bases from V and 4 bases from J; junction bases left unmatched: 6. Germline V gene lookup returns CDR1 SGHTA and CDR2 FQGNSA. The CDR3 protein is CASKPGLGYNEQFF. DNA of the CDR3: TGTGCCAGCAAACCGGGACTAGGGTACAATGAGCAGTTCTTC.

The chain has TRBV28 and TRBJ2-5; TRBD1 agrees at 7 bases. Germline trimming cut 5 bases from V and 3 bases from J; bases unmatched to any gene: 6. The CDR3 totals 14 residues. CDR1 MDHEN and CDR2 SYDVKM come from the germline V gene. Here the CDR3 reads CASSPLGTEETQYF. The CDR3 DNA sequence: TGTGCCAGCAGTCCACTGGGGACAGAAGAGACCCAGTACTTC.

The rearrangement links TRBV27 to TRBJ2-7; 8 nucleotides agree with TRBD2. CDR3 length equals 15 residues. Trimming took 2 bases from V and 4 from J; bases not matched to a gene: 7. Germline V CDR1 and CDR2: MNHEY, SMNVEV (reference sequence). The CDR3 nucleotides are TGTGCCAGCAGTTTAGTCGAGACTAGCGTATACGAGCAGTACTTC. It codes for CASSLVETSVYEQYF.

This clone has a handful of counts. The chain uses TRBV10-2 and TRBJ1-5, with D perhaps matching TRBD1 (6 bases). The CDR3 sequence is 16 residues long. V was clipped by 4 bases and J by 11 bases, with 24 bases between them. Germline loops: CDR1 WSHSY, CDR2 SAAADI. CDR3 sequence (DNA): TGCGCCAGCAGTGGGGGACCAGGGGCCACATTCTGGGCCCAGCATTTT. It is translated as CASSGGPGATFWAQHF.

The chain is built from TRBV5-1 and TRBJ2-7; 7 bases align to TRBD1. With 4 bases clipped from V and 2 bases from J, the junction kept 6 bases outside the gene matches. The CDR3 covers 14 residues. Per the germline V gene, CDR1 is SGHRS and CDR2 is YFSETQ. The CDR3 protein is CASSLDRATYEQYF. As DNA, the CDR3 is TGCGCCAGCAGCCTCGACAGGGCCACCTACGAGCAGTACTTC.

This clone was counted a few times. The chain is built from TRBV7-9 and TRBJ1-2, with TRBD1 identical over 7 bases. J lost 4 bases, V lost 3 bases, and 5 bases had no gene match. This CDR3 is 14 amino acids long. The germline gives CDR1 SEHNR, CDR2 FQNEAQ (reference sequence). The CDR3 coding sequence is TGTGCCAGCAGCTTGGGGGACAGAAGCTATGGCTACACCTTC. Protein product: CASSLGDRSYGYTF.

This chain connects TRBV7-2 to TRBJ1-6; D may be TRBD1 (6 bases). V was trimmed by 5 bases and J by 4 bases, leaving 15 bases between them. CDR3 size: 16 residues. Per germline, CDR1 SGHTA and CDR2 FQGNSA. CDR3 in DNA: TGTGCCAGCAGCACACAGGGAACGCGGTATAATTCACCCCTCCACTTT. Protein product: CASSTQGTRYNSPLHF.

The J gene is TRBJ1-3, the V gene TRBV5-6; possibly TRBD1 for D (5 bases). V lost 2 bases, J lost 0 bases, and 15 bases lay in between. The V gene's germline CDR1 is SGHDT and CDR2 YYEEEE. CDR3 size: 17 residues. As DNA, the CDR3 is TGTGCCAGCAGCTTAGAAGGGGCCCGAAGCTCTGGAAACACCATATATTTT. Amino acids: CASSLEGARSSGNTIYF.

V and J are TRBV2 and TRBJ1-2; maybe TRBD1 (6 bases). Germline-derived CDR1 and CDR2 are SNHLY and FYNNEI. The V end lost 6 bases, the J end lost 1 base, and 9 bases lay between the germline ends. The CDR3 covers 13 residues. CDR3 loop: CASRSDSNYGYTF. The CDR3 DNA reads TGTGCCAGCAGGTCGGACAGTAACTATGGCTACACCTTC. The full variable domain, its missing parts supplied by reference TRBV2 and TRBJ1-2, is EPEVTQTPSHQVTQMGQEVILRCVPISNHLYFYWYRQILGQKVEFLVSFYNNEISEKSEIFDDQFSVERPDGSNFTLKIRSTKLEDSAMYFCASRSDSNYGYTFGSGTRLTVV.

The CDR3 nucleotides are TGTGCCAGCAGCCAAGATCGGCCGGGGGGCACAGATACGCAGTATTTT. Protein: CASSQDRPGGTDTQYF. The chain recombines TRBV3-1 (or the pseudogene TRBV3-2) with TRBJ2-3; D perhaps matches TRBD2 (6 bases). V lost 0 bases and J lost 1, with 11 bases in between. The CDR3 is 16 amino acids. CDR1 is LGHDT and CDR2 is YNNKEL in the germline V gene (reference sequence).

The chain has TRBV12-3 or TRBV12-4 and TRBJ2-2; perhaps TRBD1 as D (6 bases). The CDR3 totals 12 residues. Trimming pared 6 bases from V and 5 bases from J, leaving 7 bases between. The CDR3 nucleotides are TGTGCCAGCAGCCAGGGGACCGGGGAGCTGTTTTTT. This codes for CASSQGTGELFF.

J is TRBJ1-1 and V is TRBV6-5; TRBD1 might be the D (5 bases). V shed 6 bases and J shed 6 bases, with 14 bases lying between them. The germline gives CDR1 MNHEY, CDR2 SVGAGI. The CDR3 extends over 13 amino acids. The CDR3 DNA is TGTGCCAGCAGACAGGAGACCACGCCTGAAGCTTTCTTT. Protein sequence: CASRQETTPEAFF.

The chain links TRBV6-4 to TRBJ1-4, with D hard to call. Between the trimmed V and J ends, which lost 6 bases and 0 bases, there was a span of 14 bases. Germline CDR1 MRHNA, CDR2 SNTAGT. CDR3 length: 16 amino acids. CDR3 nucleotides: TGTGCCAGCAGCCTATCTGCCCGTTCAACTAATGAAAAACTGTTTTTT. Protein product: CASSLSARSTNEKLFF.

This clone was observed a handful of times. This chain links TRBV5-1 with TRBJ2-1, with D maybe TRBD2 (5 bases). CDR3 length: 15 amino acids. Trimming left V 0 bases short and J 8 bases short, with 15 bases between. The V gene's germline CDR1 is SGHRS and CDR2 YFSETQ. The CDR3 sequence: CASSLVPRGPDEQFF. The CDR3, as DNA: TGCGCCAGCAGCTTGGTCCCTCGAGGGCCAGATGAGCAGTTCTTC.

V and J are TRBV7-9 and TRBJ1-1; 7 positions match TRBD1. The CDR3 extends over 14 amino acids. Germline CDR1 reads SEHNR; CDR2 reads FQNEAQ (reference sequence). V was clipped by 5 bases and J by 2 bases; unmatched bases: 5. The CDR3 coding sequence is TGTGCCAGCAGCGCCGGGACAGCAAACACTGAAGCTTTCTTT. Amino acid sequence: CASSAGTANTEAFF.